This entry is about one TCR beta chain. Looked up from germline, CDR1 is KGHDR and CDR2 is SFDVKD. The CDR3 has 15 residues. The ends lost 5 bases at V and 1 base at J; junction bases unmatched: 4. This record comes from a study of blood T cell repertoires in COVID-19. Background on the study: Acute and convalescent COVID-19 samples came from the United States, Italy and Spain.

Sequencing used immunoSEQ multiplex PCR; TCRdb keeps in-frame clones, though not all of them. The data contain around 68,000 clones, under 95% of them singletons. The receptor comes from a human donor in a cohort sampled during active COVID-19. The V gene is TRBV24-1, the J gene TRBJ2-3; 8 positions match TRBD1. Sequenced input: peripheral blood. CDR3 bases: TGTGCCACCAGTGTGGCGACAGGGGGCACAGATACGCAGTATTTT. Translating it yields CATSVATGGTDTQYF.